This T cell receptor beta chain was recorded in a study of response to subunit inactivated influenza vaccine. A single record per CDR3 protein comes from TCRdb applying MiXCR to the RT-PCR reads. In the table there are hundreds of thousands of distinct CDR3 sequences, under 20% of which are singletons. A note on this clonotype: Its target is unknown.

With 6 bases removed from V and 4 bases from J, the gap between germline ends came to 10 bases. The CDR3 covers 12 residues. Looked up from germline, CDR1 is ENHRY and CDR2 is SYGVKD. Study observations and caveats: Researchers suggested that each seasonal influenza vaccination recruits few new T cells.

The source material was PBMCs from blood, sampled around 5 days after vaccination. This receptor was taken from a man aged 45 to 65 who received an inactivated influenza vaccine. The chain is built from TRBV10-3 and TRBJ2-7; D remains unclear. This chain's CDR3 is CAIRTDTYEQYF. CDR3 in DNA: TGTGCCATCAGGACCGACACTTACGAGCAGTACTTC.